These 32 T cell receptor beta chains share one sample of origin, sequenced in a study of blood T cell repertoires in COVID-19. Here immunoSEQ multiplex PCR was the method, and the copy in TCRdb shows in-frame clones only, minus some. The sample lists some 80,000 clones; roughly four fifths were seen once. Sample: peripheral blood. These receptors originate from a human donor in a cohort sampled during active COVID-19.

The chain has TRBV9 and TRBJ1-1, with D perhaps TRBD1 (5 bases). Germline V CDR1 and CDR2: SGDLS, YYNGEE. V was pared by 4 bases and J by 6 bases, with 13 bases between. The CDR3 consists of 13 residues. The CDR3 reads CASSSRTLSEAFF. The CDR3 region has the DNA TGTGCCAGCAGCTCCCGGACACTTTCTGAAGCTTTCTTT.

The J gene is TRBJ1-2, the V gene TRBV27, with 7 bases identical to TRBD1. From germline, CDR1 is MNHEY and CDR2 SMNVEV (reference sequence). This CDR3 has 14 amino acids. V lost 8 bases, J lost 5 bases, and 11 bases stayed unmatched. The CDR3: CASSGGDRLYGYTF. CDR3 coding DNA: TGTGCCAGCTCGGGGGGGGACAGACTATATGGCTACACCTTC.

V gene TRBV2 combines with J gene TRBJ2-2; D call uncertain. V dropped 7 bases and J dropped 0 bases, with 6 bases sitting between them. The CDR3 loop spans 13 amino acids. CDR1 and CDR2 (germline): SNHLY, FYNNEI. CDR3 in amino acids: CASTLANTGELFF. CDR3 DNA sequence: TGTGCCAGCACTCTTGCGAACACCGGGGAGCTGTTTTTT. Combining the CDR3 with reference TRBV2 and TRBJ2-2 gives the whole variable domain EPEVTQTPSHQVTQMGQEVILRCVPISNHLYFYWYRQILGQKVEFLVSFYNNEISEKSEIFDDQFSVERPDGSNFTLKIRSTKLEDSAMYFCASTLANTGELFFGEGSRLTVL.

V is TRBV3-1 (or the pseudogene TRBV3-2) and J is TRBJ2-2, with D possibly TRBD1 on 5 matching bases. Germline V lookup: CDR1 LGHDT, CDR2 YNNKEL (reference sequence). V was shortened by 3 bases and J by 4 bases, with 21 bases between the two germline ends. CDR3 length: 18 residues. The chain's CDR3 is CASSQTENRFTGTGELFF. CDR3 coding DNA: TGTGCCAGCAGCCAGACAGAAAATCGATTTACGGGCACCGGGGAGCTGTTTTTT.

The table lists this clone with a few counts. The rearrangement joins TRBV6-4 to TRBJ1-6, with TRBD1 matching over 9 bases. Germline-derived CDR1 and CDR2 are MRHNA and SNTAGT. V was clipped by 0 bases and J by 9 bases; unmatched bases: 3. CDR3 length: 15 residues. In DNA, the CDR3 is TGTGCCAGCAGTGACTCGAGGACAGGGGTTTCACCCCTCCACTTT. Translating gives CASSDSRTGVSPLHF.

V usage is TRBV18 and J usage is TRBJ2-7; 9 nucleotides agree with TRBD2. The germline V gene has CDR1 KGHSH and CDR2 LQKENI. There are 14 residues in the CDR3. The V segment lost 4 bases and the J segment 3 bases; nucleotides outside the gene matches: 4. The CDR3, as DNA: TGTGCCAGCTCACAGCGGGGGGTGAACTACGAGCAGTACTTC. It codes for CASSQRGVNYEQYF.

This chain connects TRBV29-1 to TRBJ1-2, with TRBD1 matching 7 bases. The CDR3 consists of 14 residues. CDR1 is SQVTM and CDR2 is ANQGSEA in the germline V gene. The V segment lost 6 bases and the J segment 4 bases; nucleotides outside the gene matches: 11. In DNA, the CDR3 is TGCAGCGTCGACGAGGGGGCTGGTGTCTATGGCTACACCTTC. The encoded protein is CSVDEGAGVYGYTF.

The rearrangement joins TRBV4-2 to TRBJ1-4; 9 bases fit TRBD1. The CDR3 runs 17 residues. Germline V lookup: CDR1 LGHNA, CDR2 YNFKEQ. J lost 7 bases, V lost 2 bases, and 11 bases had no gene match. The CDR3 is CASSQPAGGTGREKLFF. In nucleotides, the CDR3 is TGTGCCAGCAGCCAACCTGCTGGTGGGACAGGGCGTGAAAAACTGTTTTTT.

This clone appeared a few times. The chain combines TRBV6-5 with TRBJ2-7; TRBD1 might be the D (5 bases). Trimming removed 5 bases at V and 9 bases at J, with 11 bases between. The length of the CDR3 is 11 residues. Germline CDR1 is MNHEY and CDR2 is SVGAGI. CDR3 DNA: TGTGCCAGCAGTACATCAGGGTCGCAGTACTTC. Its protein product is CASSTSGSQYF.

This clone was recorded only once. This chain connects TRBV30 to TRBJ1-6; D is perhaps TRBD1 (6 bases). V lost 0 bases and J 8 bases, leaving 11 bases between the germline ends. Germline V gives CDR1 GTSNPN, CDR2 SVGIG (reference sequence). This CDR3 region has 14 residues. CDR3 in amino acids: CAWSVLQGYSPLHF. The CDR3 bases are TGTGCCTGGAGTGTATTACAGGGCTATTCACCCCTCCACTTT.

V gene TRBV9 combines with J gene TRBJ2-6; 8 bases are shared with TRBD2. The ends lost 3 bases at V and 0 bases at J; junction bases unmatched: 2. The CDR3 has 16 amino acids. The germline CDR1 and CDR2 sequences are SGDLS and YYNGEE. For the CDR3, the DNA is TGTGCCAGCAGCGGCGGGGGGTTCTCTGGGGCCAACGTCCTGACTTTC. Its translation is CASSGGGFSGANVLTF.

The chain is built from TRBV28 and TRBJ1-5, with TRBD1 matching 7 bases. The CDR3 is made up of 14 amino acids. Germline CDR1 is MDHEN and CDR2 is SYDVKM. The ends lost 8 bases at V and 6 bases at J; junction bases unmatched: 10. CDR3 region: CASFPSPGGQPQHF. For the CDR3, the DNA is TGTGCCAGCTTCCCCTCCCCAGGGGGTCAGCCCCAGCATTTT.

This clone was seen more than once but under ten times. CDR3 protein: CASSDLRGERGSPLHF. CDR3 nucleotide sequence: TGTGCCAGCAGTGATCTCCGGGGAGAACGTGGTTCACCCCTCCACTTT. The rearrangement joins TRBV2 to TRBJ1-6; D gene uncertain. Trimming removed 3 bases at V and 9 bases at J, with 18 bases between. This CDR3 is built from 16 residues. Looked up from germline, CDR1 is SNHLY and CDR2 is FYNNEI.

The CDR3: CASSVEASSTHSYEQYF. CDR3 coding DNA: TGTGCCAGCAGCGTAGAGGCTAGCTCGACCCACTCCTACGAGCAGTACTTC. The gene calls are TRBV9 and TRBJ2-7, with D possibly TRBD2 on 5 matching bases. The V gene's germline CDR1 is SGDLS and CDR2 YYNGEE. CDR3 length equals 17 residues. Trimming stripped 0 bases from V and 0 bases from J, with 16 bases between. The entire variable domain, with the rest obtained from reference TRBV9 and TRBJ2-7, is as follows: DSGVTQTPKHLITATGQRVTLRCSPRSGDLSVYWYQQSLDQGLQFLIQYYNGEERAKGNILERFSAQQFPDLHSELNLSSLELGDSALYFCASSVEASSTHSYEQYFGPGTRLTVT.

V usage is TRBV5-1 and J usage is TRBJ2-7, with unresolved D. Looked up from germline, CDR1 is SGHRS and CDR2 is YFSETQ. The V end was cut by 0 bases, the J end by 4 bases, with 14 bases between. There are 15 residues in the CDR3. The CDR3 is CASSLAGPGSYEQYF. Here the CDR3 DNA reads TGCGCCAGCAGCTTGGCCGGTCCAGGAAGTTACGAGCAGTACTTC.

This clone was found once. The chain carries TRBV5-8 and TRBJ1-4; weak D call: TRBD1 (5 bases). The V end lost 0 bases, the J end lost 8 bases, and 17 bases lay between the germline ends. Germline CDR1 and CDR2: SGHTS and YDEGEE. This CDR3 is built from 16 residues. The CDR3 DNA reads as TGTGCCAGCAGCTTGGCCTGGGCAGGGCTGGGAGAAAAACTGTTTTTT. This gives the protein CASSLAWAGLGEKLFF.

This chain's CDR3 is CASSTGGETQYF. The CDR3 region has the DNA TGTGCCAGCAGTACAGGGGGAGAGACCCAGTACTTC. The chain is built from TRBV6-6 and TRBJ2-5; TRBD1 matches 8 bases. The CDR3 sequence is 12 residues long. After removal of 5 bases from V and 4 bases from J, the junction contained 0 bases not matched to a gene. Germline loops: CDR1 MNHNY, CDR2 SVGAGI (reference sequence).

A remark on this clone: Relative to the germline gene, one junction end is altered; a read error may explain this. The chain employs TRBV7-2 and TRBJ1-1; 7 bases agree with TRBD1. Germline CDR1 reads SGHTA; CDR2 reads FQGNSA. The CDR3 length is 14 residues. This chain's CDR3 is CASSSGTVKTEAFF. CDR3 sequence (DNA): TGTGCCAGCAGCTCCGGGACAGTGAAGACTGAAGCTTTCTTT.

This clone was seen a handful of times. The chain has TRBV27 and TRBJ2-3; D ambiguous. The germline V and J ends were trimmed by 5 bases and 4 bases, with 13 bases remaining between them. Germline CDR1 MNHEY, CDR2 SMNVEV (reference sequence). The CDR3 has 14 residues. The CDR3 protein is CASSPVSRADTQYF. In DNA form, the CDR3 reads TGTGCCAGCAGTCCGGTCTCTCGGGCAGATACGCAGTATTTT.

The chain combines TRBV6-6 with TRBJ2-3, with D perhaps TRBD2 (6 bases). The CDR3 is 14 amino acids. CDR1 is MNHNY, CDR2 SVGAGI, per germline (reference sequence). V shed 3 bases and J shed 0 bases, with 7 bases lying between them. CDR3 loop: CASSYLASTDTQYF. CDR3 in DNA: TGTGCCAGCAGTTATCTAGCGAGCACAGATACGCAGTATTTT.

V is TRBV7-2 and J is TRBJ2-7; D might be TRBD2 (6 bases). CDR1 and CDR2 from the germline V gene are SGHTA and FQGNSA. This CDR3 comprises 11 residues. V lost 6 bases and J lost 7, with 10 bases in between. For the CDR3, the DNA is TGTGCCAGCAGTCAGGGAGGAGAGCAGTACTTC. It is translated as CASSQGGEQYF.

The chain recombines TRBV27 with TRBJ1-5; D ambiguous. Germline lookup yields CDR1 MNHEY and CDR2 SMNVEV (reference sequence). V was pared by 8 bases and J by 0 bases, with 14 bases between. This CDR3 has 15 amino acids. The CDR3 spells CASSIKPSSNQPQHF. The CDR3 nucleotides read TGTGCCAGCTCCATAAAGCCAAGTAGCAATCAGCCCCAGCATTTT.

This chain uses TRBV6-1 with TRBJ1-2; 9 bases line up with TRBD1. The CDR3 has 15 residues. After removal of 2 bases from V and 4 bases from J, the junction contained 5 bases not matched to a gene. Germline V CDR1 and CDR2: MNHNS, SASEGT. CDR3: CASSERTGAFYGYTF. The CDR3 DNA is TGTGCCAGCAGTGAAAGGACAGGGGCGTTCTATGGCTACACCTTC.

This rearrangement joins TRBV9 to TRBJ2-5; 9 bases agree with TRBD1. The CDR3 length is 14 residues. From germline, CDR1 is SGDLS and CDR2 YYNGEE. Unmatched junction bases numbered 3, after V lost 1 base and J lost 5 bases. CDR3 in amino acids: CASSVTGGAETQYF. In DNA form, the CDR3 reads TGTGCCAGCAGCGTAACAGGGGGCGCGGAGACCCAGTACTTC.

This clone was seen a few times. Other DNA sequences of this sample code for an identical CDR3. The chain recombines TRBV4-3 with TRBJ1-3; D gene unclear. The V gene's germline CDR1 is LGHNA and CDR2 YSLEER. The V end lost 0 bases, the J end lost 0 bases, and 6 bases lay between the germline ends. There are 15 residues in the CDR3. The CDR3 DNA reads TGCGCCAGCAGCCAAGATGCAGGCTCTGGAAACACCATATATTTT. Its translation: CASSQDAGSGNTIYF.

The CDR3, as DNA: TGTGCCAGCAGCCGAGGACACCCCAGGATCACCGGGGAGCTGTTTTTT. This translates into CASSRGHPRITGELFF. This sequence joins TRBV4-2 and TRBJ2-2; D may be TRBD1 (5 bases). This CDR3 has 16 amino acids. Germline V gene lookup returns CDR1 LGHNA and CDR2 YNFKEQ. V was shortened by 4 bases and J by 4 bases, with 16 bases between the two germline ends.

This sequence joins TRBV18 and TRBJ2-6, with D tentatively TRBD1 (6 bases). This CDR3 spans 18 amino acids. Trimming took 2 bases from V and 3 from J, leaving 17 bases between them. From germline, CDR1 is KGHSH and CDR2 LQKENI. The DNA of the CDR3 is TGTGCCAGCTCACCAATTTGGGCAGGGGATGGTGGGGCCAACGTCCTGACTTTC. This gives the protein CASSPIWAGDGGANVLTF.

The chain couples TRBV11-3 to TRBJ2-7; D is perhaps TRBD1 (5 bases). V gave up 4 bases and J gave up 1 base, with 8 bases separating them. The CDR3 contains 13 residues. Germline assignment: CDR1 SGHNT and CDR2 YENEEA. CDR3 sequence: CASSSRDSYEQYF. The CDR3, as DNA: TGTGCCAGCAGCTCCAGGGATTCCTACGAGCAGTACTTC.

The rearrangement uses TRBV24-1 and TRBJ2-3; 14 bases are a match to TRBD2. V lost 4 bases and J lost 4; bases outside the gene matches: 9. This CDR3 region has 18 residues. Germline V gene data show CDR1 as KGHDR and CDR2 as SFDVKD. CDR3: CATSDPGLAGGVADTQYF. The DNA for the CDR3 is TGTGCCACCAGTGACCCCGGACTAGCGGGGGGAGTGGCAGATACGCAGTATTTT.

For the CDR3, the DNA is TGTGCCAGCAGCAAAGCGGGTAGGGGTGAGCAGTACTTC. Protein product: CASSKAGRGEQYF. V usage is TRBV21-1 and J usage is TRBJ2-7; the D call TRBD1 from the table was never checked on the DNA. TRBV21-1 is given as a pseudogene. The CDR3 runs 13 residues.

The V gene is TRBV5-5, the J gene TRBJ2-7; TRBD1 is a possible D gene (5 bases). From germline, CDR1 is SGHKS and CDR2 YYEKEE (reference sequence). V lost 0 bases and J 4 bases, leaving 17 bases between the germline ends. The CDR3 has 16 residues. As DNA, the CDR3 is TGTGCCAGCAGCTTGGGGGCAGGGCAAACTTGGTACGAGCAGTACTTC. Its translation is CASSLGAGQTWYEQYF.

The CDR3 DNA reads as TGTGCCAGCTCACCGGCACAGATGAACACTGAAGCTTTCTTT. It yields the protein CASSPAQMNTEAFF. The chain recombines TRBV18 with TRBJ1-1; D gene uncertain. Germline-derived CDR1 and CDR2 are KGHSH and LQKENI. This CDR3 comprises 14 residues. With 3 bases removed from V and 0 bases from J, the gap between germline ends came to 8 bases. Variable domain in full (rest from reference TRBV18 and TRBJ1-1): NAGVMQNPRHLVRRRGQEARLRCSPMKGHSHVYWYRQLPEEGLKFMVYLQKENIIDESGMPKERFSAEFPKEGPSILRIQQVVRGDSAAYFCASSPAQMNTEAFFGQGTRLTVV.